The 27 T cell receptor beta chains listed next were all sequenced from one sample in a study of T cell changes during pregnancy in multiple sclerosis. Here immunoSEQ multiplex PCR was the method, and the copy in TCRdb shows in-frame clones only, minus some. The repertoire has 69,000 or so clones, 91% of them found once; the top ten carry 0.29%. Sequenced here: CD4+ T cells from peripheral blood mononuclear cells, sampled in the third trimester of pregnancy. These receptors originate from a female donor in good health, enrolled as a control in a pregnancy study.

This chain uses TRBV6-5 with TRBJ2-3; a possible D gene is TRBD2 (5 bases). Trimming left V 6 bases short and J 3 bases short, with 16 bases between. This CDR3 region has 15 residues. In germline, CDR1 is MNHEY, CDR2 SVGAGI. In DNA form, the CDR3 reads TGTGCCAGCAGCCCGGACTCCAGAGGTACAGATACGCAGTATTTT. This sequence encodes CASSPDSRGTDTQYF.

The table lists this clone with a few counts. This chain uses TRBV30 with TRBJ1-1; D call uncertain. V was clipped by 3 bases and J by 6 bases, with 20 bases between them. Germline V gene sequence: CDR1 GTSNPN, CDR2 SVGIG (reference sequence). This CDR3 comprises 15 residues. The CDR3 region has the DNA TGTGCCTGGAGCGCACCCTTTGTCTCAGTCCCTGAAGCTTTCTTT. This encodes CAWSAPFVSVPEAFF.

The gene calls are TRBV5-8 and TRBJ1-2; D is perhaps TRBD1 (6 bases). The V gene's germline CDR1 is SGHTS and CDR2 YDEGEE. Deletions cut 1 base from V and 8 bases from J, with 15 bases between. This CDR3 region has 14 residues. The CDR3 sequence is CASSLTGFRSGYTF. Written as DNA, the CDR3 is TGTGCCAGCAGCTTGACAGGGTTTCGATCGGGCTACACCTTC. The full variable domain, completed using reference TRBV5-8 and TRBJ1-2, is EAGVTQSPTHLIKTRGQQATLRCSPISGHTSVYWYQQALGLGLQFLLWYDEGEERNRGNFPPRFSGRQFPNYSSELNVNALELEDSALYLCASSLTGFRSGYTFGSGTRLTVV.

This chain joins TRBV11-2 and TRBJ2-7; unclear D gene. The CDR3 contains 16 residues. The germline V and J ends were trimmed by 5 bases and 4 bases, with 21 bases remaining between them. Germline CDR1 SGHAT, CDR2 FQNNGV. The CDR3 region is CASSPLSLSAGYEQYF. DNA of the CDR3: TGTGCCAGCAGCCCCCTTTCGTTGTCAGCAGGTTACGAGCAGTACTTC. The whole variable domain, remainder taken from reference TRBV11-2 and TRBJ2-7, is EAGVAQSPRYKIIEKRQSVAFWCNPISGHATLYWYQQILGQGPKLLIQFQNNGVVDDSQLPKDRFSAERLKGVDSTLKIQPAKLEDSAVYLCASSPLSLSAGYEQYFGPGTRLTVT.

The chain employs TRBV29-1 and TRBJ2-5, with 9 bases fitting TRBD1. V dropped 3 bases and J dropped 5; count of bases not matched to a gene: 7. Per the germline V gene, CDR1 is SQVTM and CDR2 is ANQGSEA. The length of the CDR3 is 14 residues. The CDR3: CSVDGQGSRETQYF. As DNA, the CDR3 is TGCAGCGTTGACGGACAGGGGTCTCGGGAGACCCAGTACTTC.

The chain uses TRBV7-8 and TRBJ1-2; D is ambiguous. Trimming removed 5 bases at V and 7 bases at J, with 14 bases between. The CDR3 is 13 amino acids. The germline CDR1 and CDR2 sequences are SGHVS and FQNEAQ. CDR3 DNA: TGTGCCAGCAGCCCCTCTTCTAGGCCTGGCTACACCTTC. It yields the protein CASSPSSRPGYTF.

The genes are TRBV5-1 and TRBJ2-3, with D perhaps matching TRBD2 (5 bases). Germline CDR1 is SGHRS and CDR2 is YFSETQ. The CDR3 covers 13 residues. The V end was cut by 2 bases, the J end by 1 base, with 5 bases between. DNA for the CDR3: TGCGCCAGCAGCTTCGGGGGCACAGATACGCAGTATTTT. This encodes CASSFGGTDTQYF.

The V gene is TRBV5-8, the J gene TRBJ1-6; D gene unclear. This CDR3 comprises 14 residues. The V and J ends lost 2 bases and 8 bases respectively, with 11 bases between them. Germline V gives CDR1 SGHTS, CDR2 YDEGEE. Written as DNA, the CDR3 is TGTGCCAGCAGCTTCGATAACAGTTATTCACCCCTCCACTTT. This encodes CASSFDNSYSPLHF.

This chain uses TRBV5-1 with TRBJ1-6; 9 nucleotides match TRBD1. This CDR3 is 16 amino acids long. Germline lookup yields CDR1 SGHRS and CDR2 YFSETQ. The V gene end was trimmed by 0 bases and the J gene end by 5 bases; junction bases not matched to a gene: 3. CDR3 nucleotides: TGCGCCAGCAGCTTGGCCGGGACAGGGAATAATTCACCCCTCCACTTT. Translated, it gives CASSLAGTGNNSPLHF. The variable domain in full, with the rest retrieved from reference TRBV5-1 and TRBJ1-6, is KAGVTQTPRYLIKTRGQQVTLSCSPISGHRSVSWYQQTPGQGLQFLFEYFSETQRNKGNFPGRFSGRQFSNSRSEMNVSTLELGDSALYLCASSLAGTGNNSPLHFGNGTRLTVT.

This chain joins TRBV5-1 and TRBJ2-7, with D maybe TRBD1 (6 bases). The CDR3 spans 15 residues. The germline V gene encodes CDR1 SGHRS and CDR2 YFSETQ. The ends were cut back, 5 bases at V and 0 bases at J, with 15 bases in the middle. The DNA of the CDR3 is TGCGCCAGCAGTGAGGGGACAATACTCTCCTACGAGCAGTACTTC. It specifies CASSEGTILSYEQYF.

Here the CDR3 reads CASKQYREGARPYEQYF. CDR3 DNA: TGCGCCAGCAAGCAGTATCGTGAGGGGGCTCGTCCCTACGAGCAGTACTTC. The rearrangement uses TRBV5-1 and TRBJ2-7; 7 bases fit TRBD1. The CDR3 is 17 residues long. V trimming: 6 bases; J trimming: 2 bases; junction bases outside the gene matches: 17. Germline lookup yields CDR1 SGHRS and CDR2 YFSETQ.

A single count supports this clone. The V gene is TRBV5-6, the J gene TRBJ1-6, with 10 bases matching TRBD1. V shed 0 bases and J 7 bases; nucleotides not matched to a gene: 1. There are 15 residues in the CDR3. CDR1 is SGHDT and CDR2 is YYEEEE in the germline V gene. The chain's CDR3 is CASSLEGQGNSPLHF. In DNA, the CDR3 is TGTGCCAGCAGCTTGGAGGGACAGGGGAATTCACCCCTCCACTTT.

The chain couples TRBV18 to TRBJ1-1; 7 bases align to TRBD1. V lost 4 bases to trimming and J lost 4 bases; unmatched junction nucleotides: 9. This CDR3 contains 15 residues. CDR1 KGHSH and CDR2 LQKENI come from the germline V gene. The CDR3 region has the DNA TGTGCCAGCTCACAAACTACCTCAGGGGGCACTGAAGCTTTCTTT. This codes for CASSQTTSGGTEAFF.

This clone was detected only once. The chain joins TRBV19 to TRBJ1-1, with D possibly being TRBD1 (6 bases). Per the germline V gene, CDR1 is LNHDA and CDR2 is SQIVND (reference sequence). This CDR3 has 13 residues. The ends were cut back, 10 bases at V and 0 bases at J, with 12 bases in the middle. The CDR3: CATRTAMNTEAFF. The CDR3 region has the DNA TGTGCCACGAGGACAGCTATGAACACTGAAGCTTTCTTT.

V and J are TRBV4-2 and TRBJ1-6, with D unclear. V was clipped by 2 bases and J by 9 bases, with 11 bases between them. This CDR3 comprises 14 residues. Germline values: CDR1 LGHNA, CDR2 YNFKEQ. The CDR3 sequence: CASSQQREGSPLHF. The CDR3 coding sequence is TGTGCCAGCAGCCAACAACGGGAGGGTTCACCCCTCCACTTT.

The chain has TRBV15 and TRBJ1-2, with 8 bases aligning to TRBD1. Germline trimming cut 1 base from V and 6 bases from J; bases unmatched to any gene: 4. The CDR3 extends over 14 amino acids. Germline CDR1 reads LNHNV; CDR2 reads YYDKDF (reference sequence). The CDR3 DNA reads TGTGCCACCAGCAGAGCCTCAGGGGGCAATGGCTACACCTTC. This translates into CATSRASGGNGYTF.

J is TRBJ1-1 and V is TRBV4-2; TRBD1 is a possible D gene (6 bases). Germline V gene sequence: CDR1 LGHNA, CDR2 YNFKEQ. The CDR3 totals 15 residues. The V end was cut by 0 bases, the J end by 6 bases, with 14 bases between. The CDR3 loop reads CASSQDSQGWAEAFF. CDR3 in DNA: TGTGCCAGCAGCCAAGATTCTCAGGGGTGGGCTGAAGCTTTCTTT.

This clone was counted between two and nine times. The chain carries TRBV30 and TRBJ1-2; 8 bases map to TRBD1. V dropped 4 bases and J dropped 3; count of bases not matched to a gene: 7. The CDR3 consists of 14 residues. The germline gives CDR1 GTSNPN, CDR2 SVGIG (reference sequence). The CDR3 bases are TGTGCCTGGAAACTCCAGACAGGGGACTATGGCTACACCTTC. It yields the protein CAWKLQTGDYGYTF.

The rearrangement uses TRBV6-5 and TRBJ1-2, with TRBD1 as a possible D gene (5 bases). Trimming left V 4 bases short and J 4 bases short, with 10 bases between. Germline V gene sequence: CDR1 MNHEY, CDR2 SVGAGI. This CDR3 has 13 residues. The CDR3 coding sequence is TGTGCCAGCAGTTTCGGGGGTCTCTATGGCTACACCTTC. Protein sequence: CASSFGGLYGYTF.

This chain links TRBV10-1 with TRBJ2-7; the D gene is possibly TRBD1 (6 bases). The ends were cut back, 0 bases at V and 2 bases at J, with 11 bases in the middle. In germline, CDR1 is WNHNN, CDR2 SYGVQD (reference sequence). CDR3 length equals 15 residues. CDR3 region: CASSESRGQTYEQYF. The CDR3 nucleotides read TGCGCCAGCAGTGAGTCAAGAGGACAGACCTACGAGCAGTACTTC.

The chain uses TRBV7-2 and TRBJ2-1; weak D call: TRBD1 (7 bases). Trimming stripped 5 bases from V and 9 bases from J, with 14 bases between. This CDR3 contains 13 residues. From germline, CDR1 is SGHTA and CDR2 FQGNSA. The CDR3 DNA sequence: TGTGCCAGCAGCGGATACAGGGGAGGTGAGCAGTTCTTC. This gives the protein CASSGYRGGEQFF.

The chain uses TRBV10-3 and TRBJ1-1; TRBD1 might be the D (5 bases). The CDR3 covers 13 residues. From germline, CDR1 is ENHRY and CDR2 SYGVKD. V was trimmed by 6 bases and J by 2 bases, leaving 10 bases between them. The CDR3 bases are TGTGCCATCAGGGGGCTGACTAACACTGAAGCTTTCTTT. It codes for CAIRGLTNTEAFF.

This clone was observed once. J is TRBJ1-1 and V is TRBV4-2; the match to TRBD1 covers 8 bases. The CDR3 runs to 15 residues. V was clipped by 0 bases and J by 5 bases; unmatched bases: 5. The V gene's germline CDR1 is LGHNA and CDR2 YNFKEQ. The CDR3 reads CASSQETGGGTEAFF. CDR3 in DNA: TGTGCCAGCAGCCAAGAAACAGGGGGAGGTACTGAAGCTTTCTTT.

The chain recombines TRBV6-5 with TRBJ2-7, with 9 bases that match TRBD1. The CDR3 loop spans 14 amino acids. The germline CDR1 and CDR2 sequences are MNHEY and SVGAGI. J gave up 7 bases and V 5 bases, and 9 bases lay outside the gene matches. CDR3 nucleotides: TGTGCCAGCAGTAAACCGGACAGGGGTGGAGAGCAGTACTTC. Its protein is CASSKPDRGGEQYF.

This clone appeared once. The chain uses TRBV4-1 and TRBJ1-2, with D hard to call. The V gene's germline CDR1 is MGHRA and CDR2 YSYEKL. Deletions cut 0 bases from V and 4 bases from J, with 12 bases between. The CDR3 totals 15 residues. CDR3 protein: CASSQEPGLIYGYTF. The CDR3 region has the DNA TGCGCCAGCAGCCAAGAGCCAGGCCTTATCTATGGCTACACCTTC.

The rearrangement uses TRBV27 and TRBJ1-2, with 7 bases lining up with TRBD1. With V trimmed by 5 bases and J by 4 bases, 13 bases remained unmatched. Germline assignment: CDR1 MNHEY and CDR2 SMNVEV (reference sequence). The CDR3 is 16 amino acids. CDR3 region: CASSPSGTVISYGYTF. CDR3 DNA: TGTGCCAGCAGTCCGTCCGGGACAGTAATTTCCTATGGCTACACCTTC.

The J gene is TRBJ1-3, the V gene TRBV4-3, with D unresolved. Trimming removed 1 base at V and 0 bases at J, with 4 bases between. This CDR3 comprises 14 residues. Germline CDR1 LGHNA, CDR2 YSLEER. CDR3 residues: CASSQAFSGNTIYF. The CDR3 bases are TGCGCCAGCAGCCAAGCATTCTCTGGAAACACCATATATTTT.